The entry that follows covers one T cell receptor (beta chain) sequence. Antigen: not known. The data derive from a study of T cells in Graves' hyperthyroidism and ophthalmopathy. Overall study results and limits: In the blood, most expanded thyroid clonotypes above 0.001 appeared as well.

Trimming took 5 bases from V and 4 from J; bases not matched to a gene: 10. From germline, CDR1 is SEHNR and CDR2 FQNEAQ (reference sequence). CDR3 length equals 16 residues. Amplified TCR beta CDR3 regions came from RNA transcripts. Using the HTBI primer set, a first-round RT-PCR was run on the TCR CDR3. Each CDR3 protein gets one entry after TCRdb re-called the multiplex PCR reads with MiXCR. The table records 800,000 or so distinct CDR3 sequences, over 35% of them present only once. Orbital computed tomography and thyroid ultrasound, together with serum TRAb and thyroxine and clinical symptoms, were used for diagnoses.

The material sequenced was blood. The receptor was isolated from a man younger than 35 with Graves' hyperthyroidism. The rearrangement joins TRBV7-9 to TRBJ1-3; 8 positions agree with TRBD1. CDR3 sequence reads: CASSQEGQGVGNTIYF. DNA of the CDR3: TGTGCCAGCAGCCAAGAAGGACAGGGCGTAGGAAACACCATATATTTT. The entire variable domain, with the rest obtained from reference TRBV7-9 and TRBJ1-3, is as follows: DTGVSQNPRHKITKRGQNVTFRCDPISEHNRLYWYRQTLGQGPEFLTYFQNEAQLEKSRLLSDRFSAERPKGSFSTLEIQRTEQGDSAMYLCASSQEGQGVGNTIYFGEGSWLTVV.